This TCR beta chain emerged from a study of blood T cell repertoires in COVID-19. About the research overall: Sources were T cells, B-cell-depleted T cells, or PBMCs; the material itself was cDNA or gDNA.

This CDR3 spans 14 amino acids. The V and J ends lost 11 bases and 0 bases, in that order; junction bases with no gene match: 6. CDR1 is MNHEY and CDR2 is SVGAGI in the germline V gene. Each participant's cohort was designated according to participant-reported clinical history. Authors' methods: Estimation of nucleated cell counts relied on the amplification of reference gene primers. The method was immunoSEQ multiplex PCR; TCRdb's version includes in-frame clones alone and lacks a portion of them. The V and J calls and the clone size are those of that table, but D and trimming were determined from the DNA. The sample carries fewer than 200,000 clones, 88% recorded once.

The chain uses TRBV6-5 and TRBJ1-3; 8 positions agree with TRBD1. Sequencing used PBMCs or T cells enriched from blood (not recorded which). The clonotype comes from a woman younger than 30 who had recovered from COVID-19. CDR3 loop: CAGWTGSSGNTIYF. CDR3 DNA sequence: TGTGCCGGATGGACAGGGAGCTCTGGAAACACCATATATTTT.